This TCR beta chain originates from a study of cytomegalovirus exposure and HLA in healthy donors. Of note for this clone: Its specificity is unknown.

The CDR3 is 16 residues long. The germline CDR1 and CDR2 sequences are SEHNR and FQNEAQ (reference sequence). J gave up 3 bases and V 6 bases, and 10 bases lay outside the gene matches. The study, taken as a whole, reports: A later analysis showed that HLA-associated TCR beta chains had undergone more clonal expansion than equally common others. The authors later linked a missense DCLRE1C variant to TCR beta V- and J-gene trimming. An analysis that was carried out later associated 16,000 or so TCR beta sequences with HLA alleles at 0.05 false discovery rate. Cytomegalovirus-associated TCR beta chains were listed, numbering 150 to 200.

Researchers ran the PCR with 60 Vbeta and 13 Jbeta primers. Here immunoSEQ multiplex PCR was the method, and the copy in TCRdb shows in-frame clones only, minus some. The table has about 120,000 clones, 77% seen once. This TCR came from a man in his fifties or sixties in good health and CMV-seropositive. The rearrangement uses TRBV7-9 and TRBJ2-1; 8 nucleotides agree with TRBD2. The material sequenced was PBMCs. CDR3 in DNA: TGTGCCAGCAGAACCTTTAGCGGGGAGAACTACAATGAGCAGTTCTTC. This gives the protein CASRTFSGENYNEQFF. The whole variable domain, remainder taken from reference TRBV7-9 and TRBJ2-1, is DTGVSQNPRHKITKRGQNVTFRCDPISEHNRLYWYRQTLGQGPEFLTYFQNEAQLEKSRLLSDRFSAERPKGSFSTLEIQRTEQGDSAMYLCASRTFSGENYNEQFFGPGTRLTVL.